This T cell receptor (beta chain) came from a study of T cells in Graves' hyperthyroidism and ophthalmopathy. TCR beta CDR3 region amplification was performed from RNA transcripts. The TCR CDR3 first-round RT-PCR relied on the HTBI primer set. Each CDR3 protein is one row after TCRdb ran MiXCR on the multiplex PCR reads. The repertoire has more than 550,000 distinct CDR3 sequences, nearly 45% of them found once; the top ten carry about 7.7%. Regarding the study as a whole: For ophthalmopathy, model prediction preceded onset by a median roughly 6.5 months. In blood, most of the thyroid clonotypes expanded above 0.001 were also present.

The CDR3 length is 13 residues. CDR1 is DFQATT and CDR2 is SNEGSKA in the germline V gene (reference sequence). V was cut by 7 bases and J by 3 bases, with 15 bases left in between. Lactation, pregnancy, other autoimmune disease or uncontrolled infection excluded patients. Details on this clonotype: Its antigen is unidentified.

This receptor was identified in an adult man with Graves' disease, either hyperthyroidism or ophthalmopathy (not recorded which). The genes are TRBV20-1 and TRBJ1-2; the D is unclear. The sequenced material came from peripheral blood or thyroid tissue (not recorded which). In DNA, the CDR3 is TGCAGTGAAGCGCTTCGCCCCTACTATGGCTACACCTTC. Its protein product is CSEALRPYYGYTF.